This passage covers 23 T cell receptor beta chains from one sample sequenced in a study of cytomegalovirus exposure and HLA in healthy donors. The PCR was carried out with 60 Vbeta primers and 13 Jbeta primers. Only in-frame clones appear in the TCRdb table, and some are missing; sequencing was by immunoSEQ multiplex PCR. The sample has 150,000 to 250,000 clones, around 76% seen once. Sequences were obtained from PBMCs. All receptors derive from a man aged 25-45 years in good health and CMV-seronegative.

The chain couples TRBV28 to TRBJ1-2; 12 positions match TRBD1. The J segment lost 8 bases and the V segment lost 8 bases, leaving 15 bases of the junction unmatched. Germline values: CDR1 MDHEN, CDR2 SYDVKM. The CDR3 has 16 residues. The CDR3, as DNA: TGTGCCAGCCGCCACGCCGGGACAGGGGGCAGTCGGGGCTACACCTTC. Protein: CASRHAGTGGSRGYTF.

V gene TRBV9 combines with J gene TRBJ1-2; D unresolved. V was pared by 0 bases and J by 9 bases, with 15 bases between. Germline-derived CDR1 and CDR2 are SGDLS and YYNGEE. The CDR3 is 14 residues long. The CDR3 spells CASSVASYLERYTF. The CDR3 bases are TGTGCCAGCAGCGTAGCTTCGTACCTCGAGCGCTACACCTTC.

This clone has at least ten counts. The V gene is TRBV6-6, the J gene TRBJ2-2, with 7 bases identical to TRBD1. Germline trimming cut 2 bases from V and 6 bases from J; bases unmatched to any gene: 0. CDR3 length: 13 residues. Germline V gene data show CDR1 as MNHNY and CDR2 as SVGAGI (reference sequence). The CDR3 nucleotides are TGTGCCAGCAGTTACAGGGGGCCCGGGGAGCTGTTTTTT. Its translation is CASSYRGPGELFF.

The V call is TRBV11-2, the J call TRBJ2-3, with 8 positions matching TRBD2. This CDR3 spans 18 amino acids. Germline V CDR1 and CDR2: SGHAT, FQNNGV. With 2 bases clipped from V and 0 bases from J, the junction kept 10 bases outside the gene matches. The CDR3 DNA reads as TGTGCCAGCAGCTTATCCCTCACTAGCGGATCTAGCACAGATACGCAGTATTTT. Protein product: CASSLSLTSGSSTDTQYF.

The chain couples TRBV4-1 to TRBJ2-2; 9 bases agree with TRBD2. Germline lookup yields CDR1 MGHRA and CDR2 YSYEKL. The length of the CDR3 is 17 residues. J was trimmed by 4 bases and V by 0 bases; bases with no gene match: 6. The CDR3 spells CASSQDLRREGTGELFF. CDR3 nucleotide sequence: TGCGCCAGCAGCCAAGATCTACGGCGGGAGGGCACCGGGGAGCTGTTTTTT.

This sequence joins TRBV10-1 and TRBJ1-1; weak D call: TRBD1 (6 bases). The V gene lost 0 bases and the J gene lost 4 bases, with 15 bases spanning the gap. The CDR3 contains 16 residues. Germline V lookup: CDR1 WNHNN, CDR2 SYGVQD (reference sequence). The CDR3 DNA reads as TGCGCCAGCAGTGAGTCGGCACAGGGCGAGAGCACTGAAGCTTTCTTT. Translated, it gives CASSESAQGESTEAFF.

The chain couples TRBV2 to TRBJ1-2; the D is unclear. Germline V gene data show CDR1 as SNHLY and CDR2 as FYNNEI. The CDR3 extends over 12 amino acids. Trimming removed 5 bases at V and 5 bases at J, with 9 bases between. CDR3 residues: CASSSGSYGYTF. The CDR3 bases are TGTGCCAGCAGTAGCGGGAGTTATGGCTACACCTTC.

V is TRBV2 and J is TRBJ1-1; 7 positions match TRBD1. The V gene's germline CDR1 is SNHLY and CDR2 FYNNEI. V shed 7 bases and J 2 bases; nucleotides not matched to a gene: 4. The CDR3 contains 13 residues. CDR3 nucleotide sequence: TGTGCCAGCACGGGACAGCTCAACACTGAAGCTTTCTTT. It is translated as CASTGQLNTEAFF.

This chain links TRBV19 with TRBJ2-5; 11 nucleotides align to TRBD2. This CDR3 is built from 18 residues. Germline CDR1 is LNHDA and CDR2 is SQIVND (reference sequence). V lost 6 bases, J lost 1 base, and 13 bases stayed unmatched. The CDR3 bases are TGTGCCAGTAGCACTAGGGGGGGACTAGCGGATGTCCAAGAGACCCAGTACTTC. Its protein product is CASSTRGGLADVQETQYF.

The chain employs TRBV19 and TRBJ1-1; D might be TRBD1 (6 bases). The CDR3 loop spans 15 amino acids. Germline lookup yields CDR1 LNHDA and CDR2 SQIVND (reference sequence). V gave up 4 bases and J gave up 0 bases, with 12 bases separating them. DNA of the CDR3: TGTGCCAGTAGTACATTTACAGGGCTGAACACTGAAGCTTTCTTT. Translating gives CASSTFTGLNTEAFF.

There are a few counts of this clone. This sequence joins TRBV2 and TRBJ2-2; tentative D call: TRBD1 (5 bases). Looked up from germline, CDR1 is SNHLY and CDR2 is FYNNEI. The CDR3 is 15 amino acids. Deletions cut 3 bases from V and 4 bases from J, with 12 bases between. The CDR3 nucleotides are TGTGCCAGCAGTGATAAGGGGTTGGGCACCGGGGAGCTGTTTTTT. Residues: CASSDKGLGTGELFF.

The rearrangement uses TRBV5-6 and TRBJ2-1; weak D call: TRBD2 (6 bases). CDR3 length: 16 amino acids. Trimming pared 0 bases from V and 6 bases from J, leaving 16 bases between. CDR1 is SGHDT, CDR2 YYEEEE, per germline. The CDR3, as DNA: TGTGCCAGCAGCTTGGCCCCCGCCCCCGGGGGCAATGAGCAGTTCTTC. Protein: CASSLAPAPGGNEQFF.

This sequence joins TRBV29-1 and TRBJ1-1, with a weak D call TRBD1 (6 bases). This CDR3 is 17 amino acids long. Germline loops: CDR1 SQVTM, CDR2 ANQGSEA. Between the trimmed V and J ends, which lost 6 bases and 1 base, there was a span of 24 bases. CDR3 loop: CSVPLGGATGWNTEAFF. CDR3 bases: TGCAGCGTCCCCCTTGGGGGGGCCACGGGGTGGAACACTGAAGCTTTCTTT.

CDR3 in DNA: TGTGCCAGCAGTTACTCGAGTTCGGGGGGTGAGGTCTACACCTTC. This gives the protein CASSYSSSGGEVYTF. This rearrangement joins TRBV6-5 to TRBJ1-2; a weak D match, TRBD1 (5 bases). The CDR3 spans 15 residues. From germline, CDR1 is MNHEY and CDR2 SVGAGI. The V end lost 0 bases, the J end lost 10 bases, and 18 bases lay between the germline ends.

The rearrangement links TRBV28 to TRBJ2-7; 13 bases align to TRBD2. After removal of 3 bases from V and 3 bases from J, the junction contained 8 bases not matched to a gene. This CDR3 comprises 17 residues. Germline V lookup: CDR1 MDHEN, CDR2 SYDVKM. The CDR3 sequence is CASSFSGLAGAYYEQYF. For the CDR3, the DNA is TGTGCCAGCAGTTTCTCCGGACTAGCGGGAGCTTACTACGAGCAGTACTTC.

The CDR3 reads CASSAVGVLFF. CDR3 coding DNA: TGTGCCAGCAGTGCGGTAGGGGTGCTGTTTTTT. The chain is built from TRBV2 and TRBJ1-4; D possibly corresponds to TRBD1 (5 bases). The V gene's germline CDR1 is SNHLY and CDR2 FYNNEI. The CDR3 extends over 11 amino acids. Trimming removed 4 bases at V and 14 bases at J, with 11 bases between.

This chain links TRBV19 with TRBJ2-4; D is unclear. Trimming cost V 7 bases and J 3 bases, with 10 bases left between them. This CDR3 region has 13 residues. CDR1 is LNHDA, CDR2 SQIVND, per germline (reference sequence). This CDR3 reads CASKESSKNIQYF. The CDR3 DNA reads as TGTGCCAGTAAGGAGAGCAGCAAAAACATTCAGTACTTC.

The chain is built from TRBV28 and TRBJ2-2; D might be TRBD2 (6 bases). V gave up 7 bases and J gave up 4 bases, with 19 bases separating them. Germline assignment: CDR1 MDHEN and CDR2 SYDVKM. The CDR3 is 16 residues long. This CDR3 is CASNSGGKSITGELFF. The CDR3, as DNA: TGTGCCAGCAACAGCGGCGGGAAATCCATCACCGGGGAGCTGTTTTTT.

The chain combines TRBV12-5 with TRBJ2-3, with TRBD2 identical over 9 bases. Germline trimming cut 5 bases from V and 2 bases from J; bases unmatched to any gene: 11. The germline gives CDR1 LGHNT, CDR2 FRNRAP. This CDR3 has 17 residues. The CDR3 sequence is CASGPDSSGSNTDTQYF. CDR3 nucleotides: TGTGCTAGTGGTCCGGACAGTAGCGGGAGTAACACAGATACGCAGTATTTT.

This clone was observed a handful of times. The rearrangement joins TRBV6-5 to TRBJ2-3, with 8 bases matching TRBD2. The CDR3 covers 14 residues. CDR1 is MNHEY and CDR2 is SVGAGI in the germline V gene. V shed 6 bases, J shed 5 bases, and the junction held 7 bases outside the gene matches. CDR3 DNA sequence: TGTGCCAGCAGCATAAGCGGGAGTGGAGATACGCAGTATTTT. It codes for CASSISGSGDTQYF.

J is TRBJ2-7 and V is TRBV29-1; 11 nucleotides agree with TRBD1. Looked up from germline, CDR1 is SQVTM and CDR2 is ANQGSEA. The CDR3 covers 12 residues. Trimming took 7 bases from V and 6 from J; bases not matched to a gene: 5. The CDR3: CSGGQGESEQYF. CDR3 coding DNA: TGCAGCGGGGGACAGGGGGAGAGCGAGCAGTACTTC.

The chain combines TRBV19 with TRBJ2-5; TRBD1 might be the D (5 bases). This CDR3 spans 14 amino acids. Between the trimmed V and J ends, which lost 7 bases and 0 bases, there was a span of 12 bases. Per germline, CDR1 LNHDA and CDR2 SQIVND (reference sequence). CDR3 sequence (DNA): TGTGCCAGTAAAGCAGTAGGGGACCAAGAGACCCAGTACTTC. Its translation is CASKAVGDQETQYF.

V usage is TRBV5-4 and J usage is TRBJ2-7; 9 nucleotides line up with TRBD2. The CDR3 runs to 17 residues. CDR1 SGHNT and CDR2 YYREEE come from the germline V gene (reference sequence). V lost 0 bases, J lost 6 bases, and 13 bases stayed unmatched. In DNA, the CDR3 is TGTGCCAGCAGCTTGGCCGGCGGGAGGGCCCCGAATAGCGAGCAGTACTTC. It specifies CASSLAGGRAPNSEQYF.